This is a list of T cell receptor beta chains from one sample in a study of T cells in localized non-small cell lung cancer. Clones were read by immunoSEQ multiplex PCR, and TCRdb kept only the in-frame ones, dropping some. The sample gives more than 30,000 clones, about nine tenths of which show up once; under 20% is in the top ten. The sample consisted of peripheral blood mononuclear cells, taken before any cancer treatment. These receptors were taken from a man between 35 and 75 years old with stage III lung adenocarcinoma. The CDR3 runs from the conserved cysteine through the conserved F or W. D genes are given only for firm matches. Clone size, where shown, is once, few, many, or a class for clones that have expanded.

v_gene: TRBV19; len: 15; abundance: NA; d_gene: NA; j_gene: TRBJ2-6; CDR3nt: TGTGCCAGTAGTATAGGTAGGGCTGGGGCCAACGTCCTGACTTTC; CDR3aa: CASSIGRAGANVLTF
v_gene: TRBV5-1; len: 15; abundance: NA; d_gene: NA; j_gene: TRBJ1-1; CDR3nt: TGCGCCAGCAGCCTCGCGTTAGGTCAGGCCACTGAAGCTTTCTTT; CDR3aa: CASSLALGQATEAFF
v_gene: TRBV6-4; len: 16; abundance: NA; d_gene: NA; j_gene: TRBJ2-1; CDR3nt: TGTGCCAGCAGTGACGGTCCCACCGCAGGGTACAATGAGCAGTTCTTC; CDR3aa: CASSDGPTAGYNEQFF
v_gene: TRBV9; len: 14; abundance: NA; d_gene: NA; j_gene: TRBJ2-1; CDR3nt: TGTGCCAGCAGCGTAGAACTAGGGTACAATGAGCAGTTCTTC; CDR3aa: CASSVELGYNEQFF
v_gene: TRBV5-6; len: 16; abundance: NA; d_gene: NA; j_gene: TRBJ2-3; CDR3nt: TGTGCCAGCAGGACGAGGTGGGGGCTTTTCCCAGATACGCAGTATTTT; CDR3aa: CASRTRWGLFPDTQYF
v_gene: TRBV6-6; len: 14; abundance: NA; d_gene: NA; j_gene: TRBJ1-2; CDR3nt: TGTGCCAGCAGTTACGTCGTCGTTAACTATGGCTACACCTTC; CDR3aa: CASSYVVVNYGYTF
v_gene: TRBV2; len: 16; abundance: NA; d_gene: TRBD2; j_gene: TRBJ2-2; CDR3nt: TGTGCCAGCAGTGAGCGACTAGGGAGGGGTTTCGGGGAGCTGTTTTTT; CDR3aa: CASSERLGRGFGELFF
v_gene: TRBV19; len: 16; abundance: once; d_gene: TRBD1; j_gene: TRBJ2-1; CDR3nt: TGTGCCAGTAGTCAAGGTCGGGACAGGGTATACAATGAGCAGTTCTTC; CDR3aa: CASSQGRDRVYNEQFF
v_gene: TRBV9; len: 15; abundance: NA; d_gene: NA; j_gene: TRBJ2-5; CDR3nt: TGTGCCAGCAGCCCGCGGGACTTAATCCAAGAGACCCAGTACTTC; CDR3aa: CASSPRDLIQETQYF
v_gene: TRBV18; len: 14; abundance: few; d_gene: NA; j_gene: TRBJ1-2; CDR3nt: TGTGCCAGCTCACCACCGGTCGGATCCTATGGCTACACCTTC; CDR3aa: CASSPPVGSYGYTF
v_gene: TRBV4-3; len: 15; abundance: NA; d_gene: NA; j_gene: TRBJ2-3; CDR3nt: TGCGCCAGCAGCCAAGATGGTGTATCCGCAGATACGCAGTATTTT; CDR3aa: CASSQDGVSADTQYF
v_gene: TRBV7-9; len: 15; abundance: NA; d_gene: NA; j_gene: TRBJ1-4; CDR3nt: TGTGCCAGCAGCTTTACGATAGGGTCTAATGAAAAACTGTTTTTT; CDR3aa: CASSFTIGSNEKLFF
v_gene: TRBV7-9; len: 12; abundance: once; d_gene: NA; j_gene: TRBJ1-4; CDR3nt: TGTGCCAGCAGCTCCAAAGGGGAAAAACTGTTTTTT; CDR3aa: CASSSKGEKLFF
v_gene: TRBV4-1; len: 15; abundance: NA; d_gene: NA; j_gene: TRBJ1-2; CDR3nt: TGCGCCAGCAGCCGAGGGGCCGATGCTAACTATGGCTACACCTTC; CDR3aa: CASSRGADANYGYTF
v_gene: TRBV18; len: 14; abundance: NA; d_gene: TRBD1; j_gene: TRBJ1-1; CDR3nt: TGTGCCAGCTCCCAACAGGGGGCTAACACTGAAGCTTTCTTT; CDR3aa: CASSQQGANTEAFF
v_gene: TRBV2; len: 12; abundance: NA; d_gene: NA; j_gene: TRBJ1-2; CDR3nt: TGTGCCAGCAGTGACTACAGTGGCGGCTACACCTTC; CDR3aa: CASSDYSGGYTF
v_gene: TRBV19; len: 15; abundance: once; d_gene: NA; j_gene: TRBJ1-5; CDR3nt: TGTGCCAGTAGTGAGAGACAGTTTAGCAATCAGCCCCAGCATTTT; CDR3aa: CASSERQFSNQPQHF
v_gene: TRBV9; len: 18; abundance: NA; d_gene: NA; j_gene: TRBJ2-6; CDR3nt: TGTGCCAGCAGCGCGCGGGGACACCGTAGCTCTGGGGCCAACGTCCTGACTTTC; CDR3aa: CASSARGHRSSGANVLTF
v_gene: TRBV5-5; len: 16; abundance: NA; d_gene: TRBD1; j_gene: TRBJ2-1; CDR3nt: TGTGCCAGCAGCCCGGGACAGGTTAGCTCCTACAATGAGCAGTTCTTC; CDR3aa: CASSPGQVSSYNEQFF
v_gene: TRBV7-2; len: 14; abundance: NA; d_gene: NA; j_gene: TRBJ2-5; CDR3nt: TGTGCCAGCAGCGCTGGGGGGCCGGGAGAGACCCAGTACTTC; CDR3aa: CASSAGGPGETQYF
v_gene: TRBV15; len: 14; abundance: NA; d_gene: NA; j_gene: TRBJ1-2; CDR3nt: TGTGCCACCAGCAGAGTAACCGGTAACTATGGCTACACCTTC; CDR3aa: CATSRVTGNYGYTF
v_gene: TRBV27; len: 17; abundance: NA; d_gene: NA; j_gene: TRBJ2-7; CDR3nt: TGTGCCAGTGCCCGAAGTTCGGCGGGGGCCTCCTCTTGGGAGCAGTACTTC; CDR3aa: CASARSSAGASSWEQYF
v_gene: TRBV7-6; len: 14; abundance: NA; d_gene: NA; j_gene: TRBJ1-3; CDR3nt: TGTGCCAGCAGCTCCAGCGGCTCTGGAAACACCATATATTTT; CDR3aa: CASSSSGSGNTIYF
v_gene: TRBV7-7; len: 17; abundance: once; d_gene: TRBD1; j_gene: TRBJ2-5; CDR3nt: TGTGCCAGCAGCCCCAAGAACCGACAGGGACGAGCAGAGACCCAGTACTTC; CDR3aa: CASSPKNRQGRAETQYF
v_gene: TRBV10-2; len: 15; abundance: NA; d_gene: NA; j_gene: TRBJ2-1; CDR3nt: TGCGCCAGCAGAGCTCAGCCGTACCCCTACAATGAGCAGTTCTTC; CDR3aa: CASRAQPYPYNEQFF
v_gene: TRBV5-1; len: 15; abundance: NA; d_gene: NA; j_gene: TRBJ2-2; CDR3nt: TGCGCCAGCAGCTTGGGTCAGGGTTTCCACGGGGAGCTGTTTTTT; CDR3aa: CASSLGQGFHGELFF
v_gene: TRBV18; len: 13; abundance: NA; d_gene: NA; j_gene: TRBJ1-1; CDR3nt: TGTGCCAGCTCACCGGCTATGAACACTGAAGCTTTCTTT; CDR3aa: CASSPAMNTEAFF
v_gene: TRBV2; len: 14; abundance: NA; d_gene: TRBD1; j_gene: TRBJ1-5; CDR3nt: TGTGCCAGCAGGACAGACAGGGGGTCCCCCACGCCGCATTTT; CDR3aa: CASRTDRGSPTPHF
v_gene: TRBV20-1; len: 11; abundance: NA; d_gene: NA; j_gene: TRBJ2-1; CDR3nt: TGCCTGTTCCCACTTAACAATGAGCAGTTCTTC; CDR3aa: CLFPLNNEQFF
v_gene: TRBV5-4; len: 17; abundance: NA; d_gene: NA; j_gene: TRBJ1-2; CDR3nt: TGTGCCAGCAGCTTGGAGTGGTCGCGGGGGCTGGGCTATGGCTACACCTTC; CDR3aa: CASSLEWSRGLGYGYTF
v_gene: TRBV11-3; len: 13; abundance: NA; d_gene: NA; j_gene: TRBJ2-5; CDR3nt: TGTGCCAGCAGCTTAAACCAGGGGGAGACCCAGTACTTC; CDR3aa: CASSLNQGETQYF
v_gene: TRBV6-5; len: 13; abundance: NA; d_gene: TRBD1; j_gene: TRBJ1-1; CDR3nt: TGTGCCAGCAGTCGGGGACAGGAGGCTGAAGCTTTCTTT; CDR3aa: CASSRGQEAEAFF
v_gene: TRBV7-3; len: 15; abundance: NA; d_gene: TRBD2; j_gene: TRBJ2-1; CDR3nt: TGTGCCAGCAGCCCTCAGCGGGGGACCTACAATGAGCAGTTCTTC; CDR3aa: CASSPQRGTYNEQFF
v_gene: TRBV11-3; len: 15; abundance: NA; d_gene: NA; j_gene: TRBJ1-1; CDR3nt: TGTGCCAGCAGTTCTTACCCGGGGGGGGAACGTGAAGCTTTCTTT; CDR3aa: CASSSYPGGEREAFF
v_gene: TRBV7-9; len: 16; abundance: once; d_gene: NA; j_gene: TRBJ2-3; CDR3nt: TGTGCCAGCAGCTTAGGGGGGGTGCAAACCACAGATACGCAGTATTTT; CDR3aa: CASSLGGVQTTDTQYF
v_gene: TRBV14; len: 15; abundance: few; d_gene: NA; j_gene: TRBJ1-6; CDR3nt: TGTGCCAGCAGCCAGGGGGTAACCTATAATTCACCCCTCCACTTT; CDR3aa: CASSQGVTYNSPLHF
v_gene: TRBV28; len: 16; abundance: NA; d_gene: NA; j_gene: TRBJ2-7; CDR3nt: TGTGCCAGCAGTCCCCCGGGAACGCTGAGTTACTACGAGCAGTACTTC; CDR3aa: CASSPPGTLSYYEQYF
v_gene: TRBV7-2; len: 15; abundance: NA; d_gene: NA; j_gene: TRBJ2-1; CDR3nt: TGTGCCAGCCATAAGCCGGTCAACTCCTACAATGAGCAGTTCTTC; CDR3aa: CASHKPVNSYNEQFF
v_gene: TRBV7-3; len: 13; abundance: NA; d_gene: NA; j_gene: TRBJ1-1; CDR3nt: TGTGCCAGCAGCTTAAAGTATGGCACTGAAGCTTTCTTT; CDR3aa: CASSLKYGTEAFF
v_gene: TRBV4-3; len: 17; abundance: NA; d_gene: TRBD1; j_gene: TRBJ1-6; CDR3nt: TGCGCCAGCAGCCAAAGGGGACAGGGGGAGTTTAATTCACCCCTCCACTTT; CDR3aa: CASSQRGQGEFNSPLHF
v_gene: TRBV19; len: 14; abundance: once; d_gene: TRBD1; j_gene: TRBJ1-2; CDR3nt: TGTGCCAGTAGGTACAGGGGCGCTAACTATGGCTACACCTTC; CDR3aa: CASRYRGANYGYTF
v_gene: TRBV5-5; len: 17; abundance: NA; d_gene: NA; j_gene: TRBJ1-6; CDR3nt: TGTGCCAGCAGCTTGGCGGCATTGGGGGCGTCCAATTCACCCCTCCACTTT; CDR3aa: CASSLAALGASNSPLHF
v_gene: TRBV13; len: 13; abundance: NA; d_gene: NA; j_gene: TRBJ1-2; CDR3nt: TGTGCCAGCAGCTCCGCCCGAGGGTATGGCTACACCTTC; CDR3aa: CASSSARGYGYTF
v_gene: TRBV7-9; len: 15; abundance: NA; d_gene: NA; j_gene: TRBJ1-6; CDR3nt: TGTGCCAGCAGCTTAGTGGAGGGCTCGAGGTCACCCCTCCACTTT; CDR3aa: CASSLVEGSRSPLHF
v_gene: TRBV19; len: 12; abundance: NA; d_gene: NA; j_gene: TRBJ1-2; CDR3nt: TGTGCCAGTAGTCAGGCTAACTATGGCTACACCTTC; CDR3aa: CASSQANYGYTF
v_gene: TRBV9; len: 18; abundance: NA; d_gene: TRBD2; j_gene: TRBJ2-5; CDR3nt: TGTGCCAGCAGCGTAGGGGGACTAGCGGGGGGCCGACAAGAGACCCAGTACTTC; CDR3aa: CASSVGGLAGGRQETQYF
v_gene: TRBV7-9; len: 14; abundance: NA; d_gene: NA; j_gene: TRBJ2-4; CDR3nt: TGTGCCAGCAGCTTAAGCGGCGGGGTGAACATTCAGTACTTC; CDR3aa: CASSLSGGVNIQYF
v_gene: TRBV19; len: 14; abundance: NA; d_gene: TRBD1; j_gene: TRBJ1-5; CDR3nt: TGTGCCAGTACTACGACAGGGGGCCTTCAGCCCCAGCATTTT; CDR3aa: CASTTTGGLQPQHF
v_gene: TRBV19; len: 13; abundance: NA; d_gene: NA; j_gene: TRBJ1-1; CDR3nt: TGTGCCAGTAGCATAGAACTGCCGCCGGAGGCTTTCTTT; CDR3aa: CASSIELPPEAFF
v_gene: TRBV4-2; len: 13; abundance: NA; d_gene: NA; j_gene: TRBJ1-2; CDR3nt: TGTGCCAGCGGACTTCAGGACGGCTATGGCTACACCTTC; CDR3aa: CASGLQDGYGYTF
v_gene: TRBV6-4; len: 14; abundance: NA; d_gene: NA; j_gene: TRBJ2-2; CDR3nt: TGTGCCAGCAGGGCAGGGATTAACACCGGGGAGCTGTTTTTT; CDR3aa: CASRAGINTGELFF
v_gene: TRBV2; len: 15; abundance: NA; d_gene: NA; j_gene: TRBJ1-1; CDR3nt: TGTGCCAGCAGTGCGTCGGGACCGATGAACACTGAAGCTTTCTTT; CDR3aa: CASSASGPMNTEAFF
v_gene: TRBV7-8; len: 17; abundance: NA; d_gene: TRBD2; j_gene: TRBJ2-1; CDR3nt: TGTGCCAGCAGCGAAGGGCCGACTAGCGGGGGGGCCTCTGAGCAGTTCTTC; CDR3aa: CASSEGPTSGGASEQFF
v_gene: TRBV30; len: 17; abundance: NA; d_gene: TRBD2; j_gene: TRBJ2-1; CDR3nt: TGTGCCTGGAGTGTATCCAGGACTAGCGGGGGGCGGGATGAGCAGTTCTTC; CDR3aa: CAWSVSRTSGGRDEQFF
v_gene: TRBV9; len: 15; abundance: NA; d_gene: NA; j_gene: TRBJ2-1; CDR3nt: TGTGCCAGCAGCCCTCAACAGGGCCCCTACAATGAGCAGTTCTTC; CDR3aa: CASSPQQGPYNEQFF
v_gene: TRBV11-3; len: 13; abundance: NA; d_gene: NA; j_gene: TRBJ2-1; CDR3nt: TGTGCCAGCAGCCTCCGGGGCGATGGTGAGCAGTTCTTC; CDR3aa: CASSLRGDGEQFF